The source of this T cell receptor beta chain is a study of shared clonotypes between healthy human individuals. Each cell subset's genomic DNA was divided evenly among several immunoSEQ plates. Clones were sequenced by immunoSEQ multiplex PCR, and TCRdb holds only the in-frame ones, with some missing. The table lists 1.5 million to 2.5 million clones, about 95% of them singletons. Notes on this clone: Its antigen is undetermined.

Findings of the study overall: Between a few donors, naive CD4 clonotypes were shared at a level of approximately 5%.

CD45RO-negative CD8 cells positively selected for CCR7 made up the naive population, which excluded terminally differentiated effector memory CD45RA+ cells. Donors included only healthy HIV-negative adults lacking recent acute infections or vaccinations. The sequenced material came from naive CD8+ T cells sorted from blood. The receptor was isolated from a man between 18 and 29 years old in good health.

CDR3 sequence (DNA): TGTGCCTCCAAAGCGGGGACAGGGGTATACGAGCAGTACTTC. Its protein is CASKAGTGVYEQYF. V usage is TRBV30 and J usage is TRBJ2-7, with 10 bases fitting TRBD1. The V gene end was trimmed by 7 bases and the J gene end by 4 bases; junction bases not matched to a gene: 10. Germline CDR1 is GTSNPN and CDR2 is SVGIG (reference sequence). The CDR3 loop spans 14 amino acids.